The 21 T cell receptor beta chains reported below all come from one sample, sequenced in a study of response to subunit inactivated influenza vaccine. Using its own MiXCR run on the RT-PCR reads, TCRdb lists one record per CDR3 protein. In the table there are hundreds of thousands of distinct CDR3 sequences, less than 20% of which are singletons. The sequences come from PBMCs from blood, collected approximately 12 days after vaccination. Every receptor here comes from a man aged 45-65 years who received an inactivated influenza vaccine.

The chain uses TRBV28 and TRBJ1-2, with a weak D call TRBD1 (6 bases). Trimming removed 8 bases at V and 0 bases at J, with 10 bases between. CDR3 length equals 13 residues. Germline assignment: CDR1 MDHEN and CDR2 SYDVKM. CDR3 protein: CASSTGTNYGYTF. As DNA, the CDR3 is TGTGCCAGCTCGACAGGAACTAACTATGGCTACACCTTC.

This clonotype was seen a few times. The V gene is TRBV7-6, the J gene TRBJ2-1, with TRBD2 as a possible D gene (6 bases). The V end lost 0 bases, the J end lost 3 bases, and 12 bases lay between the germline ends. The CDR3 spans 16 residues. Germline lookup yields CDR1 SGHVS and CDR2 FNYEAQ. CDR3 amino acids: CASSLAGLASYNEQFF. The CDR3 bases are TGTGCCAGCAGCTTAGCGGGGCTAGCGAGCTACAATGAGCAGTTCTTC.

The CDR3 reads CASSIPRQVSNQPQHF. CDR3 DNA: TGTGCCAGTAGTATCCCCCGACAGGTTAGCAATCAGCCCCAGCATTTT. The rearrangement links TRBV19 to TRBJ1-5; D might be TRBD1 (6 bases). CDR1 and CDR2 (germline): LNHDA, SQIVND (reference sequence). This CDR3 is built from 16 residues. The ends were cut back, 3 bases at V and 0 bases at J, with 12 bases in the middle.

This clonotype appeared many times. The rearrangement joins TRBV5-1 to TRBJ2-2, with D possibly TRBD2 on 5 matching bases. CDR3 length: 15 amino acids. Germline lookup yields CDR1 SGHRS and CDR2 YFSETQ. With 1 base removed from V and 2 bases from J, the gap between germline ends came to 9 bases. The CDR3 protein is CASSLWGDNTGELFF. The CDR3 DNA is TGCGCCAGCAGCTTGTGGGGAGATAACACCGGGGAGCTGTTTTTT.

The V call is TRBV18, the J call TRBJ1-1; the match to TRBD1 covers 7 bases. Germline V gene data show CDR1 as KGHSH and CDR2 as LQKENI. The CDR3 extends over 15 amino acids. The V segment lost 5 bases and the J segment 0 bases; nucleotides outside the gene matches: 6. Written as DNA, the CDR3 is TGTGCCAGCTCAAATGCGGGACAGATGAACACTGAAGCTTTCTTT. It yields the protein CASSNAGQMNTEAFF.

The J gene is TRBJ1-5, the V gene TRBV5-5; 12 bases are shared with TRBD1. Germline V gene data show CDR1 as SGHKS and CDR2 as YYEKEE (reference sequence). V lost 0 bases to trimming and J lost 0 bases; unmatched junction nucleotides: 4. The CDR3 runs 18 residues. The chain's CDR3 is CASSLGDRGPYSNQPQHF. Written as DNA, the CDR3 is TGTGCCAGCAGCTTGGGGGACAGGGGGCCCTATAGCAATCAGCCCCAGCATTTT.

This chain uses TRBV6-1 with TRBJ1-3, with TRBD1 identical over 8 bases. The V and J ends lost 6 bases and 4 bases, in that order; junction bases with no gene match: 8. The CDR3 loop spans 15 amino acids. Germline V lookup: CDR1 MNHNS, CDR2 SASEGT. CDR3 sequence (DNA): TGTGCCAGCAGCCCTGGACAGGGTACAGGAAACACCATATATTTT. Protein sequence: CASSPGQGTGNTIYF.

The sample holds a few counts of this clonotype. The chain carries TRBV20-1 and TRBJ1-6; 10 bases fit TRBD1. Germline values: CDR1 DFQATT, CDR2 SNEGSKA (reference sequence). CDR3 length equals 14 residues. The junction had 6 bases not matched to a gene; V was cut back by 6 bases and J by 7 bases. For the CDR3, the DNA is TGCAGTGCACCCCCGGGACAGGGGAATTCACCCCTCCACTTT. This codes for CSAPPGQGNSPLHF.

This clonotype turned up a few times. The CDR3 sequence: CASSFSGFEADTQYF. The CDR3 bases are TGCGCCAGCAGCTTTTCCGGGTTTGAGGCAGATACGCAGTATTTT. The rearrangement uses TRBV5-1 and TRBJ2-3; D call uncertain. V was cut by 2 bases and J by 4 bases, with 14 bases left in between. This CDR3 is built from 15 residues. The V gene's germline CDR1 is SGHRS and CDR2 YFSETQ.

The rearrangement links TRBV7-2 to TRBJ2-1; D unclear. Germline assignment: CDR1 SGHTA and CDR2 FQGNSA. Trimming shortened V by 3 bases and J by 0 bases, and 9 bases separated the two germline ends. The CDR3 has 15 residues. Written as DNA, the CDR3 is TGTGCCAGCAGCTTTGAGCTGAGCTCCTACAATGAGCAGTTCTTC. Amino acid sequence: CASSFELSSYNEQFF.

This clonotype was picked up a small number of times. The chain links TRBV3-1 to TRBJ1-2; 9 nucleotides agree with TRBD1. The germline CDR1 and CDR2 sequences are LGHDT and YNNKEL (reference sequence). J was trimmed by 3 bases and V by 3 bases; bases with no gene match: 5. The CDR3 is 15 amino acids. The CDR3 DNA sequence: TGTGCCAGCAGCCACCGGACAGGGGTCGACTATGGCTACACCTTC. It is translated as CASSHRTGVDYGYTF. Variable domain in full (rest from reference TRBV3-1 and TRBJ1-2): DTAVSQTPKYLVTQMGNDKSIKCEQNLGHDTMYWYKQDSKKFLKIMFSYNNKELIINETVPNRFSPKSPDKAHLNLHINSLELGDSAVYFCASSHRTGVDYGYTFGSGTRLTVV.

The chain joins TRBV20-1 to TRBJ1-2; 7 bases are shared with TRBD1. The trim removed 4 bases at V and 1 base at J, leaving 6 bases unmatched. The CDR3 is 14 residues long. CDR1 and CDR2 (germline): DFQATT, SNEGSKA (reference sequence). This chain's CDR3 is CSATRDSGNYGYTF. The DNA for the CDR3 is TGCAGTGCTACACGGGACAGTGGTAACTATGGCTACACCTTC.

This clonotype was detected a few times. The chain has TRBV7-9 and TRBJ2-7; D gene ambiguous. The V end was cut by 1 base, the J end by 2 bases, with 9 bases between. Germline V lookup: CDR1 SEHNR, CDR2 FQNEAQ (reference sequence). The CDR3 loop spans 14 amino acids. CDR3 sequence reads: CASSLDSFPYEQYF. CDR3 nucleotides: TGTGCCAGCAGCTTAGACAGCTTCCCCTACGAGCAGTACTTC.

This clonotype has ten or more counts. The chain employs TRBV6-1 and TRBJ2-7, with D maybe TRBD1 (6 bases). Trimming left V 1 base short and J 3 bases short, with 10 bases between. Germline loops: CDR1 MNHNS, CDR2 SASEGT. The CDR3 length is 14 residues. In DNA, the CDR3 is TGTGCCAGCAGTGAAGTCTGGGGGCACTACGAGCAGTACTTC. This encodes CASSEVWGHYEQYF.

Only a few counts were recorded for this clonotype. CDR3 in amino acids: CSALGPRTTNTEAFF. DNA of the CDR3: TGCAGTGCTCTCGGGCCCCGGACTACGAACACTGAAGCTTTCTTT. This chain links TRBV20-1 with TRBJ1-1; no definite D call. CDR3 length: 15 residues. CDR1 is DFQATT, CDR2 SNEGSKA, per germline (reference sequence). V was clipped by 5 bases and J by 1 base, with 17 bases between them.

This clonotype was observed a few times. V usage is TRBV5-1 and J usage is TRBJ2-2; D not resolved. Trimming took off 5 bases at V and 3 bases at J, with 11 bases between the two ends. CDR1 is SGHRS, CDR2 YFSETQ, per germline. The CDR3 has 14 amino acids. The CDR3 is CASRPHRDTGELFF. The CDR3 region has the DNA TGCGCCAGCAGACCCCACCGGGACACCGGGGAGCTGTTTTTT.

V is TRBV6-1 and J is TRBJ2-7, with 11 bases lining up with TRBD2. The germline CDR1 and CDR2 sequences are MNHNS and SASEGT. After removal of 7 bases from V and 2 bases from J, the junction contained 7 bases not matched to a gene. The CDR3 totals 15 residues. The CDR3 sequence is CASTGTSGLTYEQYF. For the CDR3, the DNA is TGTGCCAGCACCGGGACTAGCGGACTAACCTACGAGCAGTACTTC.

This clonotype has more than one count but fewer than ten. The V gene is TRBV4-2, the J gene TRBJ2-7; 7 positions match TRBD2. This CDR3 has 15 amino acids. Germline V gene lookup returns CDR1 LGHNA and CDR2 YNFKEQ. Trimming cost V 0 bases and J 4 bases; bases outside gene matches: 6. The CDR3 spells CASSQDMSSGYEQYF. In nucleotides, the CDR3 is TGTGCCAGCAGCCAAGATATGAGTAGCGGGTACGAGCAGTACTTC.

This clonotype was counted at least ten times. CDR3 sequence reads: CASSYPRQQETQYF. As DNA, the CDR3 is TGTGCCAGCAGTTACCCGAGACAGCAAGAGACCCAGTACTTC. The chain combines TRBV6-2 or TRBV6-3 with TRBJ2-5, with a tentative D call TRBD1 (5 bases). Germline CDR1 and CDR2: MNHEY and SVGEGT. This CDR3 is 14 amino acids long. The ends were cut back, 2 bases at V and 2 bases at J, with 9 bases in the middle.

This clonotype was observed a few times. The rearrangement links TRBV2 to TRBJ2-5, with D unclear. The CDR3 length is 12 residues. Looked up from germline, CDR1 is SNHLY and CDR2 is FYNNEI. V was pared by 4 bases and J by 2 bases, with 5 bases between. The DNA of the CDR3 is TGTGCCAGCAGTGCTGTTCAAGAGACCCAGTACTTC. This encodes CASSAVQETQYF.

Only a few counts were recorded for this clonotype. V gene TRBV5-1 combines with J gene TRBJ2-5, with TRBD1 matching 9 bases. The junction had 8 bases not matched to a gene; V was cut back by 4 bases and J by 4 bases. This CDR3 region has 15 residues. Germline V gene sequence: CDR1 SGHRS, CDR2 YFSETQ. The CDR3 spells CASSLATGGPETQYF. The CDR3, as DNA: TGCGCCAGCAGCCTGGCGACAGGGGGACCAGAGACCCAGTACTTC.